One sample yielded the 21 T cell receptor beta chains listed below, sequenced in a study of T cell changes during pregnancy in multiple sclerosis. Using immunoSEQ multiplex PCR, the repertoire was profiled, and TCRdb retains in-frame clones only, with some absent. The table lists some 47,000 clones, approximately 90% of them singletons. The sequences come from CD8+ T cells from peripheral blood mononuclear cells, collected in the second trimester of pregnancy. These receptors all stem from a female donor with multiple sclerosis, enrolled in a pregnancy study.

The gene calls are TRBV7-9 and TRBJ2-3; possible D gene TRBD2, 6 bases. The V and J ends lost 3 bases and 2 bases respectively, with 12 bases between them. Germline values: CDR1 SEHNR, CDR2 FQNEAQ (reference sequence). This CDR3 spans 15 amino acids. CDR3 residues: CASSFSGTSTDTQYF. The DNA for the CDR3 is TGTGCCAGCAGCTTTAGCGGTACTTCCACAGATACGCAGTATTTT.

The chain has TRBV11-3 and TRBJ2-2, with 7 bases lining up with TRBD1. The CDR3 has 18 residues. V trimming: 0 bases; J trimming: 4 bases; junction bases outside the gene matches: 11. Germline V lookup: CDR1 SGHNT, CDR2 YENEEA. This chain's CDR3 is CASSLDLVRGSSTGELFF. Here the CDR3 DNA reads TGTGCCAGCAGCTTAGATCTTGTCAGGGGGAGTAGCACCGGGGAGCTGTTTTTT.

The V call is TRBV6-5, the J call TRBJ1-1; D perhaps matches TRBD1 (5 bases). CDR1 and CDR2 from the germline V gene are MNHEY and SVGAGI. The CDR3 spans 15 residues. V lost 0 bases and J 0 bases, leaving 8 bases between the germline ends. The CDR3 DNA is TGTGCCAGCAGTTACTCGACAGCAATGAACACTGAAGCTTTCTTT. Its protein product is CASSYSTAMNTEAFF.

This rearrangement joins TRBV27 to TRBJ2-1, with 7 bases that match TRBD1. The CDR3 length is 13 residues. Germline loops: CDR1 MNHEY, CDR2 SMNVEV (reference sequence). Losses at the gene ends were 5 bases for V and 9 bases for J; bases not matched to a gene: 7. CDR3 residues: CASSEGTASEQFF. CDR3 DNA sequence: TGTGCCAGCAGTGAGGGGACAGCAAGTGAGCAGTTCTTC.

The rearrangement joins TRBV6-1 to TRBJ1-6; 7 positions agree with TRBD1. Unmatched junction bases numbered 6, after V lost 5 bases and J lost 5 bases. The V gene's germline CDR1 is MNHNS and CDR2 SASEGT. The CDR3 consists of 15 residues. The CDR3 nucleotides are TGTGCCAGCAGTCAGCGACAGGGCGATAATTCACCCCTCCACTTT. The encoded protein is CASSQRQGDNSPLHF.

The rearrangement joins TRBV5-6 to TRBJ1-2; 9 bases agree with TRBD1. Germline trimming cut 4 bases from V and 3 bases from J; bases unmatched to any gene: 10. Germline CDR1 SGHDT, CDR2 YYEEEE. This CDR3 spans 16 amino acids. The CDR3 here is CASSAVTGQGYYGYTF. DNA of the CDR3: TGTGCCAGCAGCGCCGTGACGGGACAGGGCTACTATGGCTACACCTTC.

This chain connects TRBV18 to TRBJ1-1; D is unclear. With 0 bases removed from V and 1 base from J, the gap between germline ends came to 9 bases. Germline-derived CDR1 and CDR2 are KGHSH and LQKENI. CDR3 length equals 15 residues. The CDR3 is CASSPPSNGNTEAFF. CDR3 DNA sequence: TGTGCCAGCTCACCACCGTCGAACGGGAACACTGAAGCTTTCTTT.

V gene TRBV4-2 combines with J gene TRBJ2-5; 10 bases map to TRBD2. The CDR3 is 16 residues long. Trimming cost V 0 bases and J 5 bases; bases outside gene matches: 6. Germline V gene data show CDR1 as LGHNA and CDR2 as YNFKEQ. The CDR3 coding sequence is TGTGCCAGCAGCCAAGATCCAGCGGGGGGGCCGGAGACCCAGTACTTC. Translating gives CASSQDPAGGPETQYF.

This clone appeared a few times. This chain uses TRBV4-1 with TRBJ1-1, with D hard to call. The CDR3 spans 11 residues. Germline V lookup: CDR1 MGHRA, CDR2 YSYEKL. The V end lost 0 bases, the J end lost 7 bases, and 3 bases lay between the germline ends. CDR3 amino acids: CASSQDSEAFF. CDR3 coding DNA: TGCGCCAGCAGCCAAGACAGTGAAGCTTTCTTT.

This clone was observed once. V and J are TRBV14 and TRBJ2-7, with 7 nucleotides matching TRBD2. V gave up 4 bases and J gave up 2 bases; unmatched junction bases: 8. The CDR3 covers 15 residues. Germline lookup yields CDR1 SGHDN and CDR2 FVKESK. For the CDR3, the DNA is TGTGCCAGCAGCCCCTGGGAGGGGCTGCCCTACGAGCAGTACTTC. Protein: CASSPWEGLPYEQYF.

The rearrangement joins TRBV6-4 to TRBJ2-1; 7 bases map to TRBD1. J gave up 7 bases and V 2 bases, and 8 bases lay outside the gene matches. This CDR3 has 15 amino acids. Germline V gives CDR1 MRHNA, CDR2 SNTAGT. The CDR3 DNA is TGTGCCAGCAGTGACCGGGGACAGCCGAGTAATGAGCAGTTCTTC. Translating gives CASSDRGQPSNEQFF.

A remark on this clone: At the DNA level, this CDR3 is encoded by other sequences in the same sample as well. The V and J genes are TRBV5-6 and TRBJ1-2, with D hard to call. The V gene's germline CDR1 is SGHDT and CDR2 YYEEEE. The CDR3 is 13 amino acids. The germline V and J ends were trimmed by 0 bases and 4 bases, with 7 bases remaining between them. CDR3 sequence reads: CASSLGSLYGYTF. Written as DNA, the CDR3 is TGTGCCAGCAGCTTGGGGAGCCTCTATGGCTACACCTTC.

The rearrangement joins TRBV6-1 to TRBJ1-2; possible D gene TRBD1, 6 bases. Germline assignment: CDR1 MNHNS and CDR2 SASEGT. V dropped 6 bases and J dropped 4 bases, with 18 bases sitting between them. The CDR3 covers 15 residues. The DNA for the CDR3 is TGTGCCAGCAGGCCTCCACAGGGATCTAGCTATGGCTACACCTTC. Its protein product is CASRPPQGSSYGYTF.

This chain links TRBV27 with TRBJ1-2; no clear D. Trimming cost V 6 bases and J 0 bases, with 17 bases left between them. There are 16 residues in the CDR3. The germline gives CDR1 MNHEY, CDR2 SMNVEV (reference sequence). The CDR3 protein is CASRPWARDTNYGYTF. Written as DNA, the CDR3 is TGTGCCAGCAGACCCTGGGCGCGGGATACTAACTATGGCTACACCTTC.

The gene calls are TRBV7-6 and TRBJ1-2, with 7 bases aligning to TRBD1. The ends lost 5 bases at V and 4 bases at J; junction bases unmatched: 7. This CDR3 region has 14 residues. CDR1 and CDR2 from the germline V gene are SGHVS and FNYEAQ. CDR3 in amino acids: CASSPGKGAYGYTF. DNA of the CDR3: TGTGCCAGCAGCCCCGGGAAGGGGGCCTATGGCTACACCTTC.

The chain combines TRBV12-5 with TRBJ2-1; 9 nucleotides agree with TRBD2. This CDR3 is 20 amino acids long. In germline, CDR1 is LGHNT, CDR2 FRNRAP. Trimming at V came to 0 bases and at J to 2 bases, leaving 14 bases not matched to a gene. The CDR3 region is CASGLVLGGGASKAYNEQFF. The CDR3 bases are TGTGCTAGTGGTTTGGTACTGGGCGGGGGGGCTTCGAAAGCCTACAATGAGCAGTTCTTC.

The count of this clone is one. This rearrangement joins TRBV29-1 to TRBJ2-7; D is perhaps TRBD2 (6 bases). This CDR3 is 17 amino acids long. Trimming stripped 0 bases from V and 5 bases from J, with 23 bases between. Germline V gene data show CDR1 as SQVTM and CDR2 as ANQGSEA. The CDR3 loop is CSVEDLDPWGVLHEQYF. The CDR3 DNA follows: TGCAGCGTTGAAGATTTAGACCCCTGGGGGGTTCTCCACGAGCAGTACTTC.

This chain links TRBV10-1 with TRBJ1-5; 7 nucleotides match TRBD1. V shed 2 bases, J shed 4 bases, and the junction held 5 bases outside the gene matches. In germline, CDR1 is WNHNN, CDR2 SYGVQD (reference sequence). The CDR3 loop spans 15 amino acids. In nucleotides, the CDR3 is TGCGCCAGCAGTGAGATGAAGGGGGCGAATCAGCCCCAGCATTTT. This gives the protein CASSEMKGANQPQHF.

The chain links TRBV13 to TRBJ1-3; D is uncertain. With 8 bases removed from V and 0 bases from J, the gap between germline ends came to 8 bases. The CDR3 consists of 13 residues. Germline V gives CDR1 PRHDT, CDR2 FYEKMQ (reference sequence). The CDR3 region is CASGLISGNTIYF. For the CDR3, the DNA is TGTGCCAGCGGACTTATCTCTGGAAACACCATATATTTT.

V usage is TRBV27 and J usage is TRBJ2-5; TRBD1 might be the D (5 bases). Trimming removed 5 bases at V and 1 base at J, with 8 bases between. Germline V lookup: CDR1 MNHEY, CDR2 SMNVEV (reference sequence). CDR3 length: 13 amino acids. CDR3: CASSDSVQETQYF. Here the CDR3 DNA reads TGTGCCAGCAGTGACAGTGTCCAAGAGACCCAGTACTTC.

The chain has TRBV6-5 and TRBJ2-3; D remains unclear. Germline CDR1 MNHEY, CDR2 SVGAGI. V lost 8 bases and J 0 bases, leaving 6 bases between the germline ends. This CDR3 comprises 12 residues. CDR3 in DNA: TGTGCCAGCCTAGACAGCACAGATACGCAGTATTTT. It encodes CASLDSTDTQYF.